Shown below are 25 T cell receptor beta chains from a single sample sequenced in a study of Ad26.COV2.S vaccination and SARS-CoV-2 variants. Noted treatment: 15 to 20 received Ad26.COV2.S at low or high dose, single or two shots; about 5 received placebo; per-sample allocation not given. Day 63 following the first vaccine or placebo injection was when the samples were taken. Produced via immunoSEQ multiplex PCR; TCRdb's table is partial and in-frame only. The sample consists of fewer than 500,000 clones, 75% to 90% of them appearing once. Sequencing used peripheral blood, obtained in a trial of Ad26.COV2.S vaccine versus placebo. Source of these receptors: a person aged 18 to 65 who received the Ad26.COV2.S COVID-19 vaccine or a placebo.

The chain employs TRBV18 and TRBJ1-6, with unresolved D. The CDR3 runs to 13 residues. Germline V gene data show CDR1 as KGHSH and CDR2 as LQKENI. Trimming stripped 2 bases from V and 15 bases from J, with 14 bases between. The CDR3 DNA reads TGTGCCAGCTCACCAGAAACACAAGCAATCCTCCACTTT. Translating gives CASSPETQAILHF.

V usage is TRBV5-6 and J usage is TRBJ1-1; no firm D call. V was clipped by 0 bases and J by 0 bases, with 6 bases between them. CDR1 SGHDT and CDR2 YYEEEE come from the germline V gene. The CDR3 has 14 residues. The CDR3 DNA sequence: TGTGCCAGCAGCTTGGTAGGGATGAACACTGAAGCTTTCTTT. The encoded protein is CASSLVGMNTEAFF.

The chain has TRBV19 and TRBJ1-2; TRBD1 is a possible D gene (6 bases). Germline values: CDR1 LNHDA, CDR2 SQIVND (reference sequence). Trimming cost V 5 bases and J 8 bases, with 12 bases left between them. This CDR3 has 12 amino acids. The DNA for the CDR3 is TGTGCCAGTAGTGGGGGGCCCCGGGGCTACACCTTC. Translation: CASSGGPRGYTF. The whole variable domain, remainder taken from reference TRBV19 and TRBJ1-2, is DGGITQSPKYLFRKEGQNVTLSCEQNLNHDAMYWYRQDPGQGLRLIYYSQIVNDFQKGDIAEGYSVSREKKESFPLTVTSAQKNPTAFYLCASSGGPRGYTFGSGTRLTVV.

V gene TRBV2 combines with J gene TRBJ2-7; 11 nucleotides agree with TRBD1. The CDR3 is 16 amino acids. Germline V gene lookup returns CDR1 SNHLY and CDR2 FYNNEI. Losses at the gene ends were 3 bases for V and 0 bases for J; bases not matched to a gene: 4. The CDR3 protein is CASSDLGTGGSYEQYF. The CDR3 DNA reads TGTGCCAGCAGTGATCTTGGGACAGGGGGCTCCTACGAGCAGTACTTC.

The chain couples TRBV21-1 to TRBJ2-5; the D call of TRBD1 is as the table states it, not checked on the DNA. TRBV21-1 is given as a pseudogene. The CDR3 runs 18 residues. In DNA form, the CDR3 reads TGTGCCAGCAGCAAAGTCTGGGCCAGTGAAGCAATGGAAGAGACCCAGTACTTC. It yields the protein CASSKVWASEAMEETQYF.

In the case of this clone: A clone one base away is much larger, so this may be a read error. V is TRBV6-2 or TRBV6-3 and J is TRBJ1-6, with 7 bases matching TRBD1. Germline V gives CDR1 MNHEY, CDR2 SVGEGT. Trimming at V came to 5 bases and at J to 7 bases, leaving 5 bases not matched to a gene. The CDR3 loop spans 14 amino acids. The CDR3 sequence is CASSTGTVNSPLHF. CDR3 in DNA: TGTGCCAGCAGTACCGGGACAGTGAATTCACCCCTCCACTTT.

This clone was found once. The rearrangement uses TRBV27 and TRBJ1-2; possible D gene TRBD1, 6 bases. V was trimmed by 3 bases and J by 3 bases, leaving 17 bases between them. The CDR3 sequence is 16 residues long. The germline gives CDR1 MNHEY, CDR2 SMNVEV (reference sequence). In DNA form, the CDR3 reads TGTGCCAGCAGTTTCGGGGGGGGGCGTGGAGACTATGGCTACACCTTC. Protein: CASSFGGGRGDYGYTF.

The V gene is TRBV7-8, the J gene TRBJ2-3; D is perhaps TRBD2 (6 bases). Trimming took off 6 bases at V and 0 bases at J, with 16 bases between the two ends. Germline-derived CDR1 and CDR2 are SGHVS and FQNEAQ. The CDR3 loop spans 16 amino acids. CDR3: CASRQSFGGSTDTQYF. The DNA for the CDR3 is TGTGCCAGCAGGCAATCATTTGGGGGGAGCACAGATACGCAGTATTTT.

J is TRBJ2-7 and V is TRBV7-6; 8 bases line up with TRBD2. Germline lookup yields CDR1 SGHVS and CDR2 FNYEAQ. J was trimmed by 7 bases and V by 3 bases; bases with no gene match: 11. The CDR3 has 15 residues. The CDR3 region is CASSFRVAGLGEQYF. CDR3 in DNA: TGTGCCAGCAGCTTCCGGGTAGCGGGGTTGGGAGAGCAGTACTTC. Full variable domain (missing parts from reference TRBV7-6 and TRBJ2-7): GAGVSQSPRYKVTKRGQDVALRCDPISGHVSLYWYRQALGQGPEFLTYFNYEAQQDKSGLPNDRFSAERPEGSISTLTIQRTEQRDSAMYRCASSFRVAGLGEQYFGPGTRLTVT.

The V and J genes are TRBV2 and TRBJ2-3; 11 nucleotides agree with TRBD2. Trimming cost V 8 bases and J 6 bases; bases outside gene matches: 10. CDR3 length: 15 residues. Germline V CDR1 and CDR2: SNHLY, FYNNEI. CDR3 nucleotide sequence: TGTGCCAGCGGGTCGACTAGCGGGATTCGCGATACGCAGTATTTT. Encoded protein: CASGSTSGIRDTQYF. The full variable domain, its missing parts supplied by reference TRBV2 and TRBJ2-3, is EPEVTQTPSHQVTQMGQEVILRCVPISNHLYFYWYRQILGQKVEFLVSFYNNEISEKSEIFDDQFSVERPDGSNFTLKIRSTKLEDSAMYFCASGSTSGIRDTQYFGPGTRLTVL.

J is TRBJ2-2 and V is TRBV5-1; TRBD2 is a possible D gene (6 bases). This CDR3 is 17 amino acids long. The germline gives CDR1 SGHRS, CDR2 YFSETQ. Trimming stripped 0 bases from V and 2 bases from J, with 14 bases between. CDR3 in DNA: TGCGCCAGCAGCTTGGCCGGGACTCACAGAAACACCGGGGAGCTGTTTTTT. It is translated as CASSLAGTHRNTGELFF.

CDR3 residues: CASLGQGSPYSNQPQHF. The CDR3 DNA sequence: TGCGCCAGCTTAGGACAGGGGTCCCCTTATAGCAATCAGCCCCAGCATTTT. The chain is built from TRBV5-1 and TRBJ1-5; 9 nucleotides match TRBD1. The trim removed 7 bases at V and 0 bases at J, leaving 11 bases unmatched. From germline, CDR1 is SGHRS and CDR2 YFSETQ. The length of the CDR3 is 17 residues.

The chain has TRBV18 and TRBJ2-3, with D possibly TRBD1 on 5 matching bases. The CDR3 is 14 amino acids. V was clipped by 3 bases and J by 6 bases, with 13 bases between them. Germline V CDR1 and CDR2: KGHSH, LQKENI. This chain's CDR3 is CASSPARAIDTQYF. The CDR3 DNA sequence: TGTGCCAGCTCACCGGCCAGGGCTATCGATACGCAGTATTTT.

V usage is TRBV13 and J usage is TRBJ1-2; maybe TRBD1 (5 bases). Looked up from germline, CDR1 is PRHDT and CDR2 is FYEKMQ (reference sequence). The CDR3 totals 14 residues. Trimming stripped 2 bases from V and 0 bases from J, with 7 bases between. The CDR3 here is CASSLFRANYGYTF. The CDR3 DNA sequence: TGTGCCAGCAGCTTATTCAGGGCTAACTATGGCTACACCTTC. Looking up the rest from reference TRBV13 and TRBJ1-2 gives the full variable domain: AAGVIQSPRHLIKEKRETATLKCYPIPRHDTVYWYQQGPGQDPQFLISFYEKMQSDKGSIPDRFSAQQFSDYHSELNMSSLELGDSALYFCASSLFRANYGYTFGSGTRLTVV.

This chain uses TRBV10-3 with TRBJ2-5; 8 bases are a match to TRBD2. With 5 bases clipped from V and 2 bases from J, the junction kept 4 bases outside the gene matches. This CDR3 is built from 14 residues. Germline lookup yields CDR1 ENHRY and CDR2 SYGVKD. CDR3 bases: TGTGCCATCAGTCCGGGACTAGGACAAGAGACCCAGTACTTC. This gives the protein CAISPGLGQETQYF.

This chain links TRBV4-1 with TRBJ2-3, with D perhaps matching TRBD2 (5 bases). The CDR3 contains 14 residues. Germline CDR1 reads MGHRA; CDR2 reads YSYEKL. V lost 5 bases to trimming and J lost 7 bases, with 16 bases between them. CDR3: CASSSRSSAYTQYF. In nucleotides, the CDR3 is TGCGCCAGCAGCTCCAGGAGTAGCGCCTATACGCAGTATTTT.

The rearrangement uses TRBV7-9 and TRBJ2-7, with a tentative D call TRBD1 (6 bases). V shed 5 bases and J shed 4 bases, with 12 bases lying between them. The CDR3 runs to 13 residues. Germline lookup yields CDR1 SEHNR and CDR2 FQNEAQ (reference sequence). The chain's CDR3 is CASSPPGHYEQYF. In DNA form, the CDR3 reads TGTGCCAGCAGCCCACCGGGACATTACGAGCAGTACTTC.

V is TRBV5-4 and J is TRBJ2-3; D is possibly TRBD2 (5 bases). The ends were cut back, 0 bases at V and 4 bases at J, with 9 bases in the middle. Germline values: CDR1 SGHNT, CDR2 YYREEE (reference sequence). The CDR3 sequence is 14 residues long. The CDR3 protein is CASSLGAGPDTQYF. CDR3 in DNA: TGTGCCAGCAGCTTGGGGGCGGGCCCAGATACGCAGTATTTT.

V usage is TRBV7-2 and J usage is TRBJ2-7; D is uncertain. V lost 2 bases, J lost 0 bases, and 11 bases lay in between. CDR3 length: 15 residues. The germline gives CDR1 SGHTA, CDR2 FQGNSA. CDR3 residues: CASSLSTVGSYEQYF. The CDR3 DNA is TGTGCCAGCAGCTTAAGCACGGTTGGCTCCTACGAGCAGTACTTC. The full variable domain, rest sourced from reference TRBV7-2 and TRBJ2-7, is GAGVSQSPSNKVTEKGKDVELRCDPISGHTALYWYRQSLGQGLEFLIYFQGNSAPDKSGLPSDRFSAERTGGSVSTLTIQRTQQEDSAVYLCASSLSTVGSYEQYFGPGTRLTVT.

CDR3 DNA sequence: TGTGCCATCAGTGAACCGGGACAGAATTCACCCCTCCACTTT. It translates to CAISEPGQNSPLHF. V and J are TRBV10-3 and TRBJ1-6; 7 positions match TRBD1. Germline lookup yields CDR1 ENHRY and CDR2 SYGVKD. V was pared by 3 bases and J by 7 bases, with 3 bases of the junction left unmatched. This CDR3 comprises 14 residues.

CDR3 loop: CAISDGGETTEAFF. The CDR3 coding sequence is TGTGCCATCAGTGATGGGGGGGAGACCACTGAAGCTTTCTTT. The chain couples TRBV10-3 to TRBJ1-1, with D possibly matching TRBD1 (5 bases). The CDR3 contains 14 residues. The ends were cut back, 3 bases at V and 4 bases at J, with 12 bases in the middle. Germline-derived CDR1 and CDR2 are ENHRY and SYGVKD.

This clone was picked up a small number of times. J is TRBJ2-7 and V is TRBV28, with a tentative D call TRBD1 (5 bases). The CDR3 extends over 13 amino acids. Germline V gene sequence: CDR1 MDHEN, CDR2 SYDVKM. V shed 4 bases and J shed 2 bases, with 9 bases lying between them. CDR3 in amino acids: CASSSTAAYEQYV. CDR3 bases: TGTGCCAGCAGTTCGACAGCAGCCTACGAGCAGTACGTC.

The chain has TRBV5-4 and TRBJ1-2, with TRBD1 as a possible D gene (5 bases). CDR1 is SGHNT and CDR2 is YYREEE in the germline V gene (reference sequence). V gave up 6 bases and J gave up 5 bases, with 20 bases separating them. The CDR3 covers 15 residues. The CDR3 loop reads CASTTAKTDPYGYTF. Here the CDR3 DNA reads TGTGCCAGCACCACCGCGAAGACAGACCCTTATGGCTACACCTTC.

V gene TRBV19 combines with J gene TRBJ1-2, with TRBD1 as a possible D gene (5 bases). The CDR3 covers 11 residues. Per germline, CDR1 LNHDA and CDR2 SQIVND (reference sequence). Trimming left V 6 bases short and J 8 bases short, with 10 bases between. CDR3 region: CASRQGDGYTF. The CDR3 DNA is TGTGCCAGTAGGCAGGGTGACGGCTACACCTTC.

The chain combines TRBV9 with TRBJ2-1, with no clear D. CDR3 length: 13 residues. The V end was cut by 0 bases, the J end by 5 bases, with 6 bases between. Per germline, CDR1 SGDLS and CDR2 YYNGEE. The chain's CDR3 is CASSVASHNEQFF. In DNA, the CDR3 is TGTGCCAGCAGCGTAGCATCCCACAATGAGCAGTTCTTC.